The clone carrying this T cell receptor beta chain was detected many times. What it binds is not known. As handled by the study authors: Clinicopathological groups differed in CDR3, with these differences serving to build a distant-metastasis classifier for papillary thyroid cancer. Using MiXCR, TCRdb reanalyzed the PCR reads. TCRdb, rather than the study authors, made the V and J calls. This table has roughly 35,000 clones, around a sixth appearing once. This entry belongs to a study of metastatic and nonmetastatic thyroid tumors. Whole-study context: Malignant and benign thyroid patients had repertoires compared in peripheral blood and tumor or nodule tissue.

The ends were cut back, 3 bases at V and 4 bases at J, with 10 bases in the middle. The CDR3 extends over 14 amino acids. Germline lookup yields CDR1 SGHAT and CDR2 FQNNGV. Not a single patient had been given any form of treatment at any point before undergoing thyroid surgery. The study's findings and limits: Across blood and tumor, TCR beta diversity in malignant thyroid tumors was reportedly significantly higher than in benign nodules.

Sequencing used blood. The V call is TRBV11-2, the J call TRBJ2-1, with D unclear. This TCR was recovered from a female donor with papillary thyroid cancer or a benign thyroid nodule (not recorded which). Some clones in this sample may be carry-over from other donors' samples. The CDR3 DNA reads TGTGCCAGCAGCTTGTCAATAGAATACAATGAGCAGTTCTTC. Translated, it gives CASSLSIEYNEQFF.